Listed here are 13 T cell receptor beta chains from one sample, sequenced in a study of shared clonotypes between healthy human individuals. Sequencing was performed with immunoSEQ multiplex PCR; in TCRdb, only in-frame clones are kept and a portion is missing. This sample carries some 2 million clones, around 96% of them seen once, and the ten largest clones take 0.9% to 1.5%. Terminally differentiated effector memory CD45RA+ cells were left out of the naive CD8 fraction, which was CD45RO-negative and positively selected for CCR7. The sample was naive CD8+ T cells sorted from blood. These receptors came from a man aged 18-30 years in good health.

A word on this clone: Being one base from a much bigger clone, this may be a read error. This CDR3 is CASSGLAGGETQYF. The CDR3, as DNA: TGTGCCAGCAGTGGACTAGCGGGAGGAGAGACCCAGTACTTC. The chain joins TRBV5-6 to TRBJ2-5; 14 bases match TRBD2. Germline V CDR1 and CDR2: SGHDT, YYEEEE. Unmatched junction bases numbered 1, after V lost 5 bases and J lost 4 bases. This CDR3 region has 14 residues.

The genes are TRBV30 and TRBJ2-7; D call uncertain. The V and J ends lost 5 bases and 2 bases respectively, with 7 bases between them. The CDR3 consists of 11 residues. The germline V gene encodes CDR1 GTSNPN and CDR2 SVGIG (reference sequence). CDR3 loop: CAWEATYEQYF. DNA of the CDR3: TGTGCCTGGGAGGCCACCTACGAGCAGTACTTC.

The V and J genes are TRBV19 and TRBJ2-1, with TRBD2 matching 10 bases. Germline-derived CDR1 and CDR2 are LNHDA and SQIVND (reference sequence). The CDR3 is 17 residues long. The ends lost 3 bases at V and 8 bases at J; junction bases unmatched: 13. The CDR3 sequence is CASSIGIAGGLSDEQFF. The CDR3 DNA is TGTGCCAGTAGTATTGGGATAGCGGGAGGCCTCTCGGATGAGCAGTTCTTC.

V and J are TRBV28 and TRBJ2-3, with D unresolved. The CDR3 extends over 14 amino acids. The germline V gene has CDR1 MDHEN and CDR2 SYDVKM. V shed 3 bases and J shed 5 bases, with 12 bases lying between them. In nucleotides, the CDR3 is TGTGCCAGCAGTTTTACAGTAGGACGAGATACGCAGTATTTT. Translation: CASSFTVGRDTQYF.

About this clone itself: Because the CDR3 is missing its conserved closing phenylalanine or tryptophan, this is likely a read error. It is unclear where the CDR3 begins or ends on the DNA, so no DNA is shown, and the CDR3 is as TCRdb lists it. The J gene is TRBJ1-5, the V gene TRBV5-1. Counting both end residues, the CDR3 totals 10 amino acids. The germline V gene encodes CDR1 SGHRS and CDR2 YFSETQ. CDR3: CASSLDPFPL.

About this clone: The same CDR3 is also encoded by other DNA sequences in this sample. This chain links TRBV27 with TRBJ1-2; D call uncertain. Trimming took 0 bases from V and 4 from J, leaving 9 bases between them. The length of the CDR3 is 14 residues. Germline V gives CDR1 MNHEY, CDR2 SMNVEV (reference sequence). The CDR3: CASSLSGRSYGYTF. CDR3 coding DNA: TGTGCCAGCAGTTTATCTGGCAGGAGCTATGGCTACACCTTC.

The rearrangement links TRBV5-1 to TRBJ2-3, with D maybe TRBD2 (6 bases). V was pared by 0 bases and J by 0 bases, with 11 bases between. Germline V lookup: CDR1 SGHRS, CDR2 YFSETQ. This CDR3 has 16 amino acids. CDR3 DNA: TGCGCCAGCAGCTTGGGTGCAGGGACTAGCACAGATACGCAGTATTTT. This codes for CASSLGAGTSTDTQYF.

About this clone: The identical CDR3 is also encoded by other nucleotide sequences in the sample. CDR3: CASSLGLAGGSYEQYF. The DNA of the CDR3 is TGTGCCAGCAGCCTCGGACTAGCGGGGGGTTCCTACGAGCAGTACTTC. This chain connects TRBV27 to TRBJ2-7; TRBD2 matches 14 bases. The J segment lost 1 base and the V segment lost 6 bases, leaving 5 bases of the junction unmatched. The CDR3 has 16 amino acids. The germline CDR1 and CDR2 sequences are MNHEY and SMNVEV (reference sequence).

The chain joins TRBV5-6 to TRBJ1-4; TRBD1 matches at 7 bases. V trimming: 4 bases; J trimming: 5 bases; junction bases outside the gene matches: 5. This CDR3 region has 14 residues. Germline CDR1 reads SGHDT; CDR2 reads YYEEEE. The CDR3 is CASSRDSQNEKLFF. Here the CDR3 DNA reads TGTGCCAGCAGCAGGGACAGCCAAAATGAAAAACTGTTTTTT.

The chain joins TRBV9 to TRBJ2-5; the D gene is possibly TRBD2 (5 bases). Deletions cut 2 bases from V and 4 bases from J, with 21 bases between. Germline V gene data show CDR1 as SGDLS and CDR2 as YYNGEE. CDR3 size: 17 residues. The CDR3 protein is CASSVTGIDYTLETQYF. CDR3 nucleotide sequence: TGTGCCAGCAGCGTTACCGGGATTGACTACACCCTAGAGACCCAGTACTTC.

The gene calls are TRBV19 and TRBJ2-7; 10 nucleotides agree with TRBD2. This CDR3 region has 14 residues. Per germline, CDR1 LNHDA and CDR2 SQIVND (reference sequence). The V gene end was trimmed by 1 base and the J gene end by 5 bases; junction bases not matched to a gene: 2. CDR3 nucleotides: TGTGCCAGTAGTATAGGGACTAGCGGAGACGAGCAGTACTTC. It codes for CASSIGTSGDEQYF. Full variable domain (remainder filled in from reference TRBV19 and TRBJ2-7): DGGITQSPKYLFRKEGQNVTLSCEQNLNHDAMYWYRQDPGQGLRLIYYSQIVNDFQKGDIAEGYSVSREKKESFPLTVTSAQKNPTAFYLCASSIGTSGDEQYFGPGTRLTVT.

This chain joins TRBV4-1 and TRBJ2-5; D is uncertain. V lost 0 bases to trimming and J lost 3 bases, with 14 bases between them. The CDR3 runs to 16 residues. Germline V gene data show CDR1 as MGHRA and CDR2 as YSYEKL. The CDR3 loop is CASSQDPTGAEETQYF. The CDR3 nucleotides read TGCGCCAGCAGCCAAGACCCAACCGGAGCTGAAGAGACCCAGTACTTC.

V gene TRBV9 combines with J gene TRBJ2-1, with 12 bases identical to TRBD1. With V trimmed by 5 bases and J by 9 bases, 12 bases remained unmatched. This CDR3 comprises 16 residues. From germline, CDR1 is SGDLS and CDR2 YYNGEE. The DNA for the CDR3 is TGTGCCAGCAGTACCCCCGGCGGGACAGGGGGCTTTGAGCAGTTCTTC. Protein product: CASSTPGGTGGFEQFF.